This TCR beta chain derives from a study of T cell repertoires in aging, cancer and after chemotherapy. Study-wide findings and caveats: Across the chemotherapy interval, each cancer cohort showed higher median generation probability, suggesting thymic rebound.

On this clonotype: Its specificity is unknown.

A mixed TRB-A/B primer pool amplified rearranged TRB by multiplex touch-down PCR. In TCRdb, the multiplex PCR reads were re-called with MiXCR into one record per CDR3 protein. The table includes around 8,900 distinct CDR3 sequences, about 30% detected once. Amplification of TCR beta used genomic DNA extracted from peripheral blood. The V end lost 5 bases, the J end lost 2 bases, and 12 bases lay between the germline ends. The germline V gene encodes CDR1 SGHVS and CDR2 FNYEAQ. This CDR3 has 14 residues. The rearrangement links TRBV7-6 to TRBJ1-2; weak D call: TRBD1 (5 bases). Sequences were obtained from blood. This sequence originates from a human donor in good health. The CDR3 nucleotides are TGTGCCAGCAGCAGAGCAGGGAGCAACTATGGCTACACCTTC. Amino acid sequence: CASSRAGSNYGYTF. The complete variable domain, with remaining parts taken from reference TRBV7-6 and TRBJ1-2, reads GAGVSQSPRYKVTKRGQDVALRCDPISGHVSLYWYRQALGQGPEFLTYFNYEAQQDKSGLPNDRFSAERPEGSISTLTIQRTEQRDSAMYRCASSRAGSNYGYTFGSGTRLTVV.